This TCR beta chain was profiled in a study of cytomegalovirus exposure and HLA in healthy donors. Whole-study results and caveats: TCR beta sequences numbering around 15,000 were associated with HLA alleles at 0.05 false discovery rate in a later analysis.

The PCR made use of 60 Vbeta and 13 Jbeta primers. Under the authors' procedure: Unique TCR beta chains totaled 80 million to 100 million in a later count, with roughly 11 million of them shared. The method was immunoSEQ multiplex PCR; TCRdb's version includes in-frame clones alone and lacks a portion of them. The V and J calls and clone size come from that table; D and trimming were worked out from the DNA. The table includes some 190,000 clones, roughly 85% detected once. V was trimmed by 3 bases and J by 3 bases, leaving 9 bases between them. The V gene's germline CDR1 is MNHEY and CDR2 SMNVEV (reference sequence). The CDR3 has 14 residues. This clone was seen a few times. Its specificity is unknown.

Sequencing input: PBMCs. This chain connects TRBV27 to TRBJ1-5; possibly TRBD1 for D (6 bases). This receptor was identified in a boy between 2 and 10 years old in good health and CMV-seronegative. The CDR3 loop is CASSLGADNQPQHF. The CDR3 nucleotides are TGTGCCAGCAGTTTGGGGGCAGACAATCAGCCCCAGCATTTT.